The T cell receptor beta chain described here comes from a study of T cell responses to AZD1222 COVID-19 vaccine. Broader study findings: Unmutated variant regions are reportedly the target of nearly half of TCRs that are spike-specific. Donors were mostly white British, more females; clonal diversity possibly underestimated.

Comments on this clone: Its cognate antigen is unknown.

V trimming: 4 bases; J trimming: 1 base; junction bases outside the gene matches: 2. The germline V gene has CDR1 MNHEY and CDR2 SVGEGT. CDR3 length: 15 amino acids. TCRdb keeps only in-frame clones here, not all; method: immunoSEQ multiplex PCR. The sample lists 50,000 to 85,000 clones; approximately 85% were seen once. This receptor was obtained from an adult in good health. The chain carries TRBV6-2 or TRBV6-3 and TRBJ2-2; 8 positions agree with TRBD1. Source: peripheral blood, taken on day 0 of MenACWY control vaccination. This CDR3 reads CASSSGTGNTGELFF. The CDR3 DNA sequence: TGTGCCAGCAGTTCCGGGACAGGGAACACCGGGGAGCTGTTTTTT.